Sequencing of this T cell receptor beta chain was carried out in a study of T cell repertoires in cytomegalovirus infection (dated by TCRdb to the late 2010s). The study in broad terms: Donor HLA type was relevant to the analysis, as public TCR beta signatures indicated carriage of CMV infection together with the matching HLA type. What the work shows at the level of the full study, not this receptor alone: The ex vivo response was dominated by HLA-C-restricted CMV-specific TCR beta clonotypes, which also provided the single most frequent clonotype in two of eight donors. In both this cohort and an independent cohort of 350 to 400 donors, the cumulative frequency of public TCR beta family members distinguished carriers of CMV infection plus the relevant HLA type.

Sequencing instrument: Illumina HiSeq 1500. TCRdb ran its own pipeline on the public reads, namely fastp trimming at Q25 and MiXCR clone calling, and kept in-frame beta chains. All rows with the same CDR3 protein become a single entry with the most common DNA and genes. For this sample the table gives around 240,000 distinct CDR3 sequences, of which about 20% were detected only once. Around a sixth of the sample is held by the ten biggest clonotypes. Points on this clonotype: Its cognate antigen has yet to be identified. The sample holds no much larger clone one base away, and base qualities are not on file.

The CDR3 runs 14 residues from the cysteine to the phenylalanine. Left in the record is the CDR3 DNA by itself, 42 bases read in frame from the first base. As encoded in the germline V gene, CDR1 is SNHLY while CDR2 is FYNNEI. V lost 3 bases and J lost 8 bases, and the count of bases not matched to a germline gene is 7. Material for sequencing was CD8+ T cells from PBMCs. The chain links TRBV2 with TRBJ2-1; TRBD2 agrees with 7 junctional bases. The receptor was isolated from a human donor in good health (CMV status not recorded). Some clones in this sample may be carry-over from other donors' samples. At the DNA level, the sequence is TGTGCCAGCAGTGAGACTAGCTTCATCGATGAGCAGTTCTTC. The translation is CASSETSFIDEQFF.